The 13 T cell receptor beta chains given below trace back to one sample, sequenced in a study of T-cell memory formation after mild COVID-19. In TCRdb, the 5' RACE reads were re-called with MiXCR into one record per CDR3 protein. The sample lists about 340,000 distinct CDR3 sequences; about 20% were seen once. The sample consisted of PBMCs or a T cell subset sorted from them (not recorded which). The receptors here all came from a man younger than 35 who had mild COVID-19 (a few samples of this study predate the infection). Cell type and time point are not known.

The CDR3 bases are TGCGCCAGCAGCGAAATGGACAGGCATGAGCAGTTCTTC. Residues: CASSEMDRHEQFF. The rearrangement links TRBV4-1 to TRBJ2-1; 7 bases line up with TRBD1. The J segment lost 8 bases and the V segment lost 5 bases, leaving 6 bases of the junction unmatched. The CDR3 is 13 amino acids. In germline, CDR1 is MGHRA, CDR2 YSYEKL.

This clonotype came up a few times. This rearrangement joins TRBV7-2 to TRBJ2-3; 9 nucleotides align to TRBD2. J was trimmed by 1 base and V by 4 bases; bases with no gene match: 12. The length of the CDR3 is 18 residues. CDR1 and CDR2 (germline): SGHTA, FQGNSA. As DNA, the CDR3 is TGTGCCAGCAGCTCTGACATTAGCGGGGGTGGCGGCACAGATACGCAGTATTTT. Residues: CASSSDISGGGGTDTQYF.

There are many counts of this clonotype. The CDR3 region is CASSYSGLSTDTQYF. In nucleotides, the CDR3 is TGTGCCAGCAGTTACTCGGGACTGAGCACAGATACGCAGTATTTT. The chain recombines TRBV6-5 with TRBJ2-3; D may be TRBD2 (6 bases). The V and J ends lost 0 bases and 0 bases respectively, with 7 bases between them. This CDR3 contains 15 residues. Germline assignment: CDR1 MNHEY and CDR2 SVGAGI.

This clonotype was counted many times. The chain uses TRBV20-1 and TRBJ1-6; D gene unclear. Germline V gene data show CDR1 as DFQATT and CDR2 as SNEGSKA (reference sequence). The CDR3 covers 14 residues. V was pared by 6 bases and J by 12 bases, with 21 bases between. The CDR3 coding sequence is TGCAGTGCGATGGACCTCGGGCCGTTGGGACCCCTCCACTTT. It is translated as CSAMDLGPLGPLHF.

This clonotype was recorded a few times. The CDR3 reads CSAGDNYGYTF. The DNA for the CDR3 is TGCAGTGCTGGGGATAACTATGGCTACACCTTC. The gene calls are TRBV20-1 and TRBJ1-2; no clear D gene. V lost 5 bases, J lost 1 base, and 5 bases lay in between. The length of the CDR3 is 11 residues. CDR1 is DFQATT, CDR2 SNEGSKA, per germline (reference sequence).

The chain links TRBV18 to TRBJ2-7, with no clear D. The germline V gene encodes CDR1 KGHSH and CDR2 LQKENI. CDR3 length equals 12 residues. With 2 bases removed from V and 4 bases from J, the gap between germline ends came to 6 bases. The CDR3 protein is CASSPAGYEQYF. The CDR3 bases are TGTGCCAGCTCACCAGCTGGATACGAGCAGTACTTC.

This chain uses TRBV7-9 with TRBJ2-1, with 10 bases that match TRBD1. Germline trimming cut 6 bases from V and 6 bases from J; bases unmatched to any gene: 8. CDR3 length: 15 residues. Germline loops: CDR1 SEHNR, CDR2 FQNEAQ (reference sequence). The chain's CDR3 is CASRPPGQGTNEQFF. The DNA for the CDR3 is TGTGCCAGCAGACCGCCGGGACAGGGGACCAATGAGCAGTTCTTC.

V usage is TRBV12-3 or TRBV12-4 and J usage is TRBJ2-1, with unresolved D. The V end was cut by 3 bases, the J end by 7 bases, with 10 bases between. The CDR3 spans 13 residues. The CDR3 sequence is CASSFIGFNEQFF. The CDR3 coding sequence is TGTGCCAGCAGTTTTATCGGGTTTAATGAGCAGTTCTTC.

The count of this clonotype is one. This chain joins TRBV20-1 and TRBJ2-3, with unresolved D. This CDR3 spans 12 amino acids. CDR1 and CDR2 from the germline V gene are DFQATT and SNEGSKA (reference sequence). V shed 6 bases and J shed 4 bases, with 11 bases lying between them. Here the CDR3 DNA reads TGCAGTGCCCTCACCGGACCAGATACGCAGTATTTT. Its protein product is CSALTGPDTQYF.

V gene TRBV5-5 combines with J gene TRBJ1-1; possibly TRBD1 for D (5 bases). In germline, CDR1 is SGHKS, CDR2 YYEKEE (reference sequence). Trimming stripped 5 bases from V and 1 base from J, with 15 bases between. The CDR3 contains 15 residues. In DNA, the CDR3 is TGTGCCAGCAGGGCACCGGGACTAGAGAACACTGAAGCTTTCTTT. This translates into CASRAPGLENTEAFF.

CDR3 residues: CARRVFVGGPTGELFF. CDR3 sequence (DNA): TGTGCCCGCCGGGTCTTTGTGGGGGGGCCCACCGGGGAGCTGTTTTTT. The rearrangement joins TRBV19 to TRBJ2-2; D may be TRBD2 (7 bases). Germline V CDR1 and CDR2: LNHDA, SQIVND (reference sequence). This CDR3 contains 16 residues. Trimming cost V 11 bases and J 4 bases, with 23 bases left between them.

This sequence joins TRBV6-4 and TRBJ2-1, with D perhaps assigned TRBD1 or TRBD2 (6 bases each). Trimming stripped 0 bases from V and 6 bases from J, with 9 bases between. Germline CDR1 is MRHNA and CDR2 is SNTAGT. The CDR3 is 14 residues long. CDR3 sequence reads: CASSDSRGANEQFF. The CDR3 nucleotides read TGTGCCAGCAGTGACTCTAGGGGGGCCAATGAGCAGTTCTTC.

This clonotype turned up a few times. This chain connects TRBV29-1 to TRBJ2-2; 8 bases match TRBD1. Germline-derived CDR1 and CDR2 are SQVTM and ANQGSEA. J was trimmed by 4 bases and V by 7 bases; bases with no gene match: 8. The CDR3 covers 14 residues. This chain's CDR3 is CSARTGRGTGELFF. In DNA, the CDR3 is TGCAGCGCAAGGACAGGGCGAGGCACCGGGGAGCTGTTTTTT.